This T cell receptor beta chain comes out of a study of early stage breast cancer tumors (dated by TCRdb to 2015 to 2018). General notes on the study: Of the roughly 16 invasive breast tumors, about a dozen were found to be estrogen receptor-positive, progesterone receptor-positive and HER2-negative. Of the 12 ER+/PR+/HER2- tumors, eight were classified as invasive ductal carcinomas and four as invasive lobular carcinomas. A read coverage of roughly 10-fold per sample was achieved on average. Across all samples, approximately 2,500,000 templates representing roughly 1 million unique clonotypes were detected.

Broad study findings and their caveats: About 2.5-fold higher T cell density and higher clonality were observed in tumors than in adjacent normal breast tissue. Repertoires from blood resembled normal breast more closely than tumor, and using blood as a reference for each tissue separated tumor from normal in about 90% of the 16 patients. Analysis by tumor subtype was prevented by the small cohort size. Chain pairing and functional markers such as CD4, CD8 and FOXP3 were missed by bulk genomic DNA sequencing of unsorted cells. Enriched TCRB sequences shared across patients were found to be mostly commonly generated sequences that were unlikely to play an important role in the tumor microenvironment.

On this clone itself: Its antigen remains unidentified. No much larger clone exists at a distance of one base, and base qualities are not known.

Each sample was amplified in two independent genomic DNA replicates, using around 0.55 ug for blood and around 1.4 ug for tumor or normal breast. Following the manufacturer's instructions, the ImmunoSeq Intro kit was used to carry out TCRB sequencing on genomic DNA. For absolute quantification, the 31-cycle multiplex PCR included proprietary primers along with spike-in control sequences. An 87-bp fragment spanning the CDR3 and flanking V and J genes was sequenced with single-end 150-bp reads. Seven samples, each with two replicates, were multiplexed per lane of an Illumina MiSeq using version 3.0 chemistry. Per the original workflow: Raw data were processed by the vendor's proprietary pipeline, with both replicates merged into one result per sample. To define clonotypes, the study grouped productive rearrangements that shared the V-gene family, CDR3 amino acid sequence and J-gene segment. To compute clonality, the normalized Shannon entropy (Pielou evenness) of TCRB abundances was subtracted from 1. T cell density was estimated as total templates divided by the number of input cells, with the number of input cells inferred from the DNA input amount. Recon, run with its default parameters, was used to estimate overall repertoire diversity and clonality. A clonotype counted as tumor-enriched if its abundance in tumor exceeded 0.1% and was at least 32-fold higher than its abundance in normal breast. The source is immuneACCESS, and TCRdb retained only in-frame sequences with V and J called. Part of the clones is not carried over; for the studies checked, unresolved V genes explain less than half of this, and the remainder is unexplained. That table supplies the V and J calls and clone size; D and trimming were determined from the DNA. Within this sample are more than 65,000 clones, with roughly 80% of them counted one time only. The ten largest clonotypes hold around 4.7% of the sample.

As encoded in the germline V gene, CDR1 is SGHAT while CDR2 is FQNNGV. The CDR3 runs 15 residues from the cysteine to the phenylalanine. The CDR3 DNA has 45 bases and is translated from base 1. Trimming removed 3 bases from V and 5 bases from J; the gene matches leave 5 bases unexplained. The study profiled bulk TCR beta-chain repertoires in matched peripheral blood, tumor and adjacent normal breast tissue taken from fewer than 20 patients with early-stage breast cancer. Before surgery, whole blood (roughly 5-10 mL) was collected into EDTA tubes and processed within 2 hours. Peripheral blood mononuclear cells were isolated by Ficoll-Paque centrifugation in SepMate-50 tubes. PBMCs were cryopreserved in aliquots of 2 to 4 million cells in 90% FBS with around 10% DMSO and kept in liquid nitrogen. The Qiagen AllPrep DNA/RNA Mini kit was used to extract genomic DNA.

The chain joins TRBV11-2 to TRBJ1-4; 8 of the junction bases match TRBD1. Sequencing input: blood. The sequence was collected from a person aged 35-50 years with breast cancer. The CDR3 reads CASSFTGQENEKLFF. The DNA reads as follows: TGTGCCAGCAGCTTTACGGGACAGGAGAATGAAAAACTGTTTTTT.